These T cell receptor beta chains were read from a single sample in a study of spatial heterogeneity in lung cancer. One entry per CDR3 protein, called by TCRdb with MiXCR from the 5' RACE reads. The profile covers about 18,000 distinct CDR3 sequences, with 5.5% to 8.5% appearing a single time and under 25% taken by the ten largest. Sequencing used lung tumor tissue, obtained at surgery. These receptors were taken from a female donor with early-stage non-small cell lung cancer. The CDR3 runs from the conserved cysteine through the conserved F or W. A D gene is named only where the DNA matches it firmly. The size field is filled for only some rows; it gives once, few, many or a size class.

14	TRBJ1-1	TRBV5-8	.	many	CASSLGVRTTEAFF	TGTGCCAGCAGCTTGGGGGTAAGGACGACTGAAGCTTTCTTT
12	TRBJ2-1	TRBV20-1	.	many	CSARAGGKVQFF	TGCAGTGCTCGGGCCGGAGGGAAGGTGCAGTTCTTC
16	TRBJ2-3	TRBV4-3	TRBD2	many	CASSQGLAGQRDTQYF	TGCGCCAGCAGCCAGGGACTAGCGGGCCAAAGAGATACGCAGTATTTT
12	TRBJ1-2	TRBV29-1	.	many	CSVGAGSQGYTF	TGCAGCGTTGGGGCAGGGAGCCAGGGCTACACCTTC
15	TRBJ1-1	TRBV20-1	.	many	CSARDRVGGDTEAFF	TGCAGTGCTAGAGATCGGGTGGGTGGAGACACTGAAGCTTTCTTT
13	TRBJ2-7	TRBV28	.	many	CASSFSGNYEQYF	TGTGCCAGCAGTTTCTCCGGGAACTACGAGCAGTACTTC
14	TRBJ2-3	TRBV7-2	TRBD2	many	CASSRVAGTDTQYF	TGTGCCAGCAGCCGGGTAGCGGGTACAGATACGCAGTATTTT
15	TRBJ2-3	TRBV2	TRBD2	few	CASSDLASGADTQYF	TGTGCCAGCAGTGATTTGGCTAGCGGTGCAGATACGCAGTATTTT
12	TRBJ1-2	TRBV12-3/TRBV12-4	.	many	CASSLTQGGYTF	TGTGCCAGCAGTTTAACGCAGGGCGGCTACACCTTC
14	TRBJ1-2	TRBV28	TRBD1	.	CATKFSDRDYGYTF	TGTGCCACCAAATTCTCGGACAGGGACTATGGCTACACCTTC
14	TRBJ2-7	TRBV12-3/TRBV12-4	.	.	CASSCEGRPYEQYF	TGTGCCAGCAGTTGTGAGGGGAGACCCTACGAGCAGTACTTC
15	TRBJ2-1	TRBV11-2	.	.	CASSLEWTSPGEQFF	TGTGCCAGCAGCTTAGAATGGACCTCCCCCGGGGAGCAGTTCTTC
12	TRBJ2-1	TRBV6-1	.	many	CASSQLGDEQFF	TGTGCCAGCAGTCAACTTGGAGATGAGCAGTTCTTC
15	TRBJ2-7	TRBV29-1	TRBD1	many	CSVKAGGQHTYEQYF	TGCAGCGTCAAGGCAGGGGGCCAGCATACCTACGAGCAGTACTTC
15	TRBJ1-6	TRBV5-4	.	few	CASVPGGQIVSPLHF	TGTGCCAGCGTACCGGGTGGACAGATCGTTTCACCCCTCCACTTT
13	TRBJ2-2	TRBV24-1	.	.	CATSAPGTGELFF	TGTGCCACCAGTGCACCAGGGACCGGGGAGCTGTTTTTT
15	TRBJ2-1	TRBV18	TRBD2	few	CASSPSGVPYNEQFF	TGTGCCAGCTCACCTAGCGGGGTTCCCTACAATGAGCAGTTCTTC
16	TRBJ2-7	TRBV5-1	.	many	CASSLESSSLSYEQYF	TGCGCCAGCAGCTTGGAGTCCTCCTCCCTCTCCTACGAGCAGTACTTC
15	TRBJ1-2	TRBV7-8	.	medium-sized	CASSLDVTANYGYTF	TGTGCCAGCAGCCTGGATGTTACAGCTAACTATGGCTACACCTTC
14	TRBJ1-1	TRBV4-3	TRBD1	many	CASSQDMTGEGAFF	TGCGCCAGCAGCCAAGATATGACAGGGGAAGGAGCTTTCTTT
15	TRBJ2-3	TRBV7-2	.	many	CASSKDRDRRDTQYF	TGTGCCAGCAGCAAAGACCGGGACCGTAGAGATACGCAGTATTTT
13	TRBJ1-2	TRBV6-5	.	many	CASSLGSNYGYTF	TGTGCCAGCAGTCTCGGGTCGAACTATGGCTACACCTTC
13	TRBJ2-4	TRBV30	.	.	CAWEAVTKNIQYF	TGTGCCTGGGAGGCGGTAACCAAAAACATTCAGTACTTC
15	TRBJ2-7	TRBV5-4	.	medium-sized	CASSSSGRPSYEQYF	TGTGCCAGCAGCTCATCGGGACGGCCTAGCTACGAGCAGTACTTC
13	TRBJ1-1	TRBV5-1	.	few	CASSLVSKAEAFF	TGCGCCAGCAGCTTGGTGTCCAAAGCTGAAGCTTTCTTT
18	TRBJ2-2	TRBV5-1	TRBD2	few	CASSSGLAGGRATGELFF	TGCGCCAGCAGCTCAGGACTAGCGGGGGGAAGAGCCACCGGGGAGCTGTTTTTT
14	TRBJ2-1	TRBV4-1	TRBD2	many	CASQSGGPYNEQFF	TGCGCCAGTCAAAGCGGGGGGCCATACAATGAGCAGTTCTTC
13	TRBJ2-1	TRBV7-3	.	many	CASSSSGVNEQFF	TGTGCCAGCAGCTCATCCGGGGTCAATGAGCAGTTCTTC
13	TRBJ2-7	TRBV5-6	.	.	CASSLGSSYEQYF	TGTGCCAGCAGCTTAGGGAGCTCCTACGAGCAGTACTTC
17	TRBJ2-3	TRBV12-3/TRBV12-4	TRBD2	few	CASSLRSRGGSTDTQYF	TGTGCCAGCAGTCTAAGGTCGCGGGGGGGAAGCACAGATACGCAGTATTTT
13	TRBJ1-2	TRBV7-9	TRBD1	many	CASRWTGGDGYTF	TGTGCCAGCAGGTGGACAGGGGGGGATGGCTACACCTTC
15	TRBJ2-1	TRBV14	TRBD2	few	CASSRPSGGENEQFF	TGTGCCAGCAGCCGTCCCTCGGGGGGAGAAAATGAGCAGTTCTTC
14	TRBJ1-2	TRBV3-1	.	few	CASSPLGRDYGYTF	TGTGCCAGCAGCCCGCTCGGCAGGGACTATGGCTACACCTTC
15	TRBJ1-1	TRBV20-1	TRBD1	many	CSAMEWDRGNTEAFF	TGCAGTGCTATGGAGTGGGACAGGGGGAACACTGAAGCTTTCTTT
12	TRBJ1-2	TRBV28	.	many	CASSLSGNGYTF	TGTGCCAGCAGTTTATCGGGGAATGGCTACACCTTC
15	TRBJ2-1	TRBV20-1	.	few	CSAREGGESYNEQFF	TGCAGTGCTAGAGAAGGGGGGGAATCCTACAATGAGCAGTTCTTC
14	TRBJ1-3	TRBV6-5	.	many	CASSRLNSGNTIYF	TGTGCCAGCAGTCGTCTGAACTCTGGAAACACCATATATTTT
17	TRBJ1-1	TRBV4-2	.	medium-sized	CASSQDSWGGLGTEAFF	TGTGCCAGCAGCCAAGATAGTTGGGGGGGGCTAGGCACTGAAGCTTTCTTT
16	TRBJ2-3	TRBV11-2	TRBD2	many	CASSFFAGGPTDTQYF	TGTGCCAGCAGCTTCTTTGCGGGGGGGCCGACAGATACGCAGTATTTT
14	TRBJ1-1	TRBV10-3	.	.	CAISETGGYTEAFF	TGTGCCATCAGTGAGACGGGGGGATACACTGAAGCTTTCTTT
14	TRBJ1-2	TRBV20-1	.	.	CSARDGYPNYGYTF	TGCAGTGCTAGAGACGGATACCCTAACTATGGCTACACCTTC
16	TRBJ1-1	TRBV11-2	.	many	CASSLGTAGMNTEAFF	TGTGCCAGCAGCTTAGGGACGGCAGGGATGAACACTGAAGCTTTCTTT
15	TRBJ1-3	TRBV3-1	.	many	CASSHGQASGNTIYF	TGTGCCAGCAGCCATGGTCAGGCCTCTGGAAACACCATATATTTT